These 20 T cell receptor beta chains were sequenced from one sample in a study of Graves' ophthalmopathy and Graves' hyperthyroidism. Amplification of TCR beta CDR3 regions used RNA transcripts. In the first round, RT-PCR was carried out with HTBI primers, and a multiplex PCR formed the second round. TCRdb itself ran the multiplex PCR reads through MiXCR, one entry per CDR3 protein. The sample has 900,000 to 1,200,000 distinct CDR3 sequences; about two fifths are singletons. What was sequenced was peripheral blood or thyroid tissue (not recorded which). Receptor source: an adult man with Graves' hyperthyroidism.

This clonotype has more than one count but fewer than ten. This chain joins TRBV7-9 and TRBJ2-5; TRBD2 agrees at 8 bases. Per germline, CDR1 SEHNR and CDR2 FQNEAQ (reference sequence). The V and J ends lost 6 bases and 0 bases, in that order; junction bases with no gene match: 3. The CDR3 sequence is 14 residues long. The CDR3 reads CASSLLADQETQYF. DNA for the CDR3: TGTGCCAGCAGTTTACTAGCGGACCAAGAGACCCAGTACTTC.

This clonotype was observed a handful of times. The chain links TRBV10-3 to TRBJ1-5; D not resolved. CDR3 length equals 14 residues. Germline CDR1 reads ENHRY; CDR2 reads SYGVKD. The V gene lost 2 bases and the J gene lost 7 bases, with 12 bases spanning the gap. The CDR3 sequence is CAISEGGSEQPQHF. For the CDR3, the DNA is TGTGCCATCAGTGAGGGAGGTTCAGAACAGCCCCAGCATTTT.

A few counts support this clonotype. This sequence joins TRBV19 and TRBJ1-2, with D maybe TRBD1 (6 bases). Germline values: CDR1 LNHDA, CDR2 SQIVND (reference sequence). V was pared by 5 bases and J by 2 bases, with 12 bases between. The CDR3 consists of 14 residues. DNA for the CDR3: TGTGCCAGTAGTGTCGACAGGCCCAACTATGGCTACACCTTC. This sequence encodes CASSVDRPNYGYTF.

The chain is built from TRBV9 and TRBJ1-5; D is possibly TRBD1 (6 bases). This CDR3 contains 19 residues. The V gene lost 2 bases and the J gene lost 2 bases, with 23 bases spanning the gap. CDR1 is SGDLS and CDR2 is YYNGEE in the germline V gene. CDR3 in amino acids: CASSVVEGSSGQGNQPQHF. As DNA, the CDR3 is TGTGCCAGCAGCGTTGTAGAGGGGTCTTCGGGACAAGGCAATCAGCCCCAGCATTTT.

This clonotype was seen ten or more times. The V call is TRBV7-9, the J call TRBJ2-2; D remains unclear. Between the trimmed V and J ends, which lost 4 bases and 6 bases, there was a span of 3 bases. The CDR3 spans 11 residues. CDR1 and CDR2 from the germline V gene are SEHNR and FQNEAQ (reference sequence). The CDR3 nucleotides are TGTGCCAGCAGCTGGGCCGGGGAGCTGTTTTTT. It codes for CASSWAGELFF.

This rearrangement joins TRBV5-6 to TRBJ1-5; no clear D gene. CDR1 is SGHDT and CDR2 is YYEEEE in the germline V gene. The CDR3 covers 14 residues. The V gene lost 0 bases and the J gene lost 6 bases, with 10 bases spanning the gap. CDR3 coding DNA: TGTGCCAGCAGCTTGGAGGGCTACAGTCAGCCCCAGCATTTT. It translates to CASSLEGYSQPQHF.

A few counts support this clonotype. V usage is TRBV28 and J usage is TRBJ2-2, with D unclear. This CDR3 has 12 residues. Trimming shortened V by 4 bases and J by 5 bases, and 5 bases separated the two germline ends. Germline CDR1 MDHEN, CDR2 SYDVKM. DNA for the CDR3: TGTGCCAGCAGTTCCGTAACCGGGGAGCTGTTTTTT. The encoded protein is CASSSVTGELFF.

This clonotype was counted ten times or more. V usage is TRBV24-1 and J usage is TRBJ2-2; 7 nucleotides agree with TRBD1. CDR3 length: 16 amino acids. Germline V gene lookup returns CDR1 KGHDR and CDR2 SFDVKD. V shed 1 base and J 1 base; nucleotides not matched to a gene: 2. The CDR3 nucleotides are TGTGCCACCAGTGATTTTCGGACAGGGAACACCGGGGAGCTGTTTTTT. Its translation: CATSDFRTGNTGELFF.

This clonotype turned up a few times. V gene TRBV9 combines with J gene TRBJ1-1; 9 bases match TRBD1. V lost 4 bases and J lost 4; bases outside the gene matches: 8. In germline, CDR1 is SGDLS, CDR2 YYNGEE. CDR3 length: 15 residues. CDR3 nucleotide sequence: TGTGCCAGCAGCCCCGGGGACAGGGCCATCACTGAAGCTTTCTTT. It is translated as CASSPGDRAITEAFF.

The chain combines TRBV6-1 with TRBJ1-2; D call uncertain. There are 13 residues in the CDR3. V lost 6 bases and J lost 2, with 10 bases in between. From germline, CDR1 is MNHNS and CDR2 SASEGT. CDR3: CASRITGNYGYTF. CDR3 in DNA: TGTGCCAGCAGGATCACGGGAAACTATGGCTACACCTTC.

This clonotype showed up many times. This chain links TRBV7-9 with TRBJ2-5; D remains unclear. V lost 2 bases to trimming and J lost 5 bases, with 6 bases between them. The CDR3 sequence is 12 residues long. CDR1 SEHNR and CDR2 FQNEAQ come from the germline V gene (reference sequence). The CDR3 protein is CASSLSRETQYF. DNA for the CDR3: TGTGCCAGCAGCTTATCCCGGGAGACCCAGTACTTC.

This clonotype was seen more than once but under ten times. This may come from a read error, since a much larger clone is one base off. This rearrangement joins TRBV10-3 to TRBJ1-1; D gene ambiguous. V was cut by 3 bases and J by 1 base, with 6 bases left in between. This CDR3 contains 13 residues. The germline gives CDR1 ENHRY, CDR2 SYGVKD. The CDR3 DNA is TGTGCCATCAGTGAATGGGGGAACACTGAAGCTTTCTTT. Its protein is CAISEWGNTEAFF.

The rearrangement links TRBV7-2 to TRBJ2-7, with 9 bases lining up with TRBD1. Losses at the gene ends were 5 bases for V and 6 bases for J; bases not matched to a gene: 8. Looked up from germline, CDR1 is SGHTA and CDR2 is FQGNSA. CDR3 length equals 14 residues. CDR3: CASSDTGGGSEQYF. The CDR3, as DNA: TGTGCCAGCAGCGACACAGGGGGCGGTTCCGAGCAGTACTTC.

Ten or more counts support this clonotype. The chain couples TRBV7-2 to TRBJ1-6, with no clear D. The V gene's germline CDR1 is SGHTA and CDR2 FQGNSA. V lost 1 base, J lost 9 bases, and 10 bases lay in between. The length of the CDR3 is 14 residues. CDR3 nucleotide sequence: TGTGCCAGCAGCTTAGGGAGGGCGGGTTCACCCCTCCACTTT. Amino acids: CASSLGRAGSPLHF.

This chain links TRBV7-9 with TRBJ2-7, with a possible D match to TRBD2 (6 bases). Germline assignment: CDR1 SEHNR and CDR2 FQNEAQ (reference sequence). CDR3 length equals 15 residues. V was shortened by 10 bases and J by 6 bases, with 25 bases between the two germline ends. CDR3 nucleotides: TGTGCCACCGGAACCGCTGAGCCGGGGGAAAGCGAGCAGTACTTC. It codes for CATGTAEPGESEQYF.

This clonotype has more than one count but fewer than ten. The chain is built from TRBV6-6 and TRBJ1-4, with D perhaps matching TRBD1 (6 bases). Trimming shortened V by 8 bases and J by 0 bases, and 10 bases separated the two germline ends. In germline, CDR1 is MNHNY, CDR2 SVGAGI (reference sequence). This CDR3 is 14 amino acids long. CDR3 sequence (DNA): TGTGCCAGCGGGGGGGGCGCAACTAATGAAAAACTGTTTTTT. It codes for CASGGGATNEKLFF.

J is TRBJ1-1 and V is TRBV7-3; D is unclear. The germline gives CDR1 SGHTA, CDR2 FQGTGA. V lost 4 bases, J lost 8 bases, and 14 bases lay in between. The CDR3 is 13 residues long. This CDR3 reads CASSSTHRAEAFF. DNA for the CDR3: TGTGCCAGCAGCTCAACCCATCGGGCGGAAGCTTTCTTT.

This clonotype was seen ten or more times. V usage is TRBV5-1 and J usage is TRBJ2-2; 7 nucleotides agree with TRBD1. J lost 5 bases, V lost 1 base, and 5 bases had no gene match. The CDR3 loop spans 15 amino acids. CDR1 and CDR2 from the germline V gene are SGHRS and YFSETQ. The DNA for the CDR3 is TGCGCCAGCAGCTTGAGAAGGGGGCGGACCGGGGAGCTGTTTTTT. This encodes CASSLRRGRTGELFF. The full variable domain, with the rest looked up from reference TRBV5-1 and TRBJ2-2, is KAGVTQTPRYLIKTRGQQVTLSCSPISGHRSVSWYQQTPGQGLQFLFEYFSETQRNKGNFPGRFSGRQFSNSRSEMNVSTLELGDSALYLCASSLRRGRTGELFFGEGSRLTVL.

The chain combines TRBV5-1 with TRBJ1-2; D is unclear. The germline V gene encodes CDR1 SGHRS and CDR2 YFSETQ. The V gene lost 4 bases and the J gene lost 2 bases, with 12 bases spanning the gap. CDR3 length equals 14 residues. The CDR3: CASSEEPGNYGYTF. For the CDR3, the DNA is TGCGCCAGCAGCGAAGAACCCGGGAACTATGGCTACACCTTC.

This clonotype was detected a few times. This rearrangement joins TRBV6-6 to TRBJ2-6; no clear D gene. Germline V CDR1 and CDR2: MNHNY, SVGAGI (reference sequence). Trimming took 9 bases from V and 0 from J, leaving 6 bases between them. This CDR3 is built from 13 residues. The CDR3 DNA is TGTGCCAGAGTAATCTCTGGGGCCAACGTCCTGACTTTC. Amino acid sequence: CARVISGANVLTF.